A single sample gave rise to the 27 T cell receptor beta chains below, sequenced in a study of T cell repertoires in cytomegalovirus infection. MiXCR, applied by TCRdb to the reads, yields one record per CDR3 protein. The sample lists 250,000 to 300,000 distinct CDR3 sequences; about an eighth were seen once. The sequencing input was PBMCs. Receptors originate from a human donor in good health (CMV status not recorded). Some clones in this sample may be carry-over from other donors' samples.

This clonotype has a count of ten or more. The rearrangement joins TRBV2 to TRBJ1-2; the D gene is possibly TRBD1 (5 bases). Germline values: CDR1 SNHLY, CDR2 FYNNEI. Deletions cut 7 bases from V and 3 bases from J, with 15 bases between. The CDR3 totals 14 residues. CDR3: CASTEWGVDYGYTF. For the CDR3, the DNA is TGTGCCAGCACCGAGTGGGGGGTGGACTATGGCTACACCTTC.

The V gene is TRBV6-2 or TRBV6-3, the J gene TRBJ2-1, with 10 bases lining up with TRBD2. This CDR3 has 14 residues. CDR1 and CDR2 (germline): MNHEY, SVGEGT. V shed 5 bases, J shed 6 bases, and the junction held 4 bases outside the gene matches. The CDR3 DNA follows: TGTGCCAGCAGTCTCCCTAGCGGGAGCAATGAGCAGTTCTTC. It is translated as CASSLPSGSNEQFF.

This clonotype came up many times. The genes are TRBV10-3 and TRBJ2-1; a possible D gene is TRBD2 (5 bases). The CDR3 has 15 residues. Between the trimmed V and J ends, which lost 3 bases and 6 bases, there was a span of 15 bases. CDR1 and CDR2 from the germline V gene are ENHRY and SYGVKD. The CDR3 DNA reads as TGTGCCATCAGTGATACGGGAAAAGGTAGCAATGAGCAGTTCTTC. Its protein is CAISDTGKGSNEQFF.

This chain joins TRBV20-1 and TRBJ2-7; no firm D call. The V and J ends lost 0 bases and 0 bases respectively, with 6 bases between them. The CDR3 runs 13 residues. From germline, CDR1 is DFQATT and CDR2 SNEGSKA (reference sequence). CDR3 sequence: CSARDTFSYEQYF. The CDR3 region has the DNA TGCAGTGCTAGAGATACATTCTCCTACGAGCAGTACTTC.

There are many counts of this clonotype. J is TRBJ2-4 and V is TRBV6-5, with D tentatively TRBD2 (7 bases). The CDR3 has 15 residues. V lost 2 bases, J lost 7 bases, and 15 bases lay in between. Per the germline V gene, CDR1 is MNHEY and CDR2 is SVGAGI. The CDR3 DNA reads as TGTGCCAGCAGTTACAGGGGGGGGGCGGTGAACATTCAGTACTTC. This translates into CASSYRGGAVNIQYF.

This clonotype was found many times. The chain links TRBV12-3 or TRBV12-4 to TRBJ1-1, with TRBD1 identical over 9 bases. The CDR3 runs to 18 residues. V lost 5 bases, J lost 1 base, and 14 bases stayed unmatched. The chain's CDR3 is CASSPPDTGGRGNTEAFF. Here the CDR3 DNA reads TGTGCCAGCAGTCCCCCGGATACAGGGGGCAGGGGGAACACTGAAGCTTTCTTT.

The gene calls are TRBV20-1 and TRBJ1-5, with D possibly matching TRBD1 (6 bases). V lost 1 base to trimming and J lost 6 bases, with 16 bases between them. CDR1 DFQATT and CDR2 SNEGSKA come from the germline V gene (reference sequence). CDR3 size: 15 residues. Here the CDR3 DNA reads TGCAGTGCTAGAGTAGTGTCAGGGGAGGGTCAGCCCCAGCATTTT. Amino acid sequence: CSARVVSGEGQPQHF.

This clonotype has at least ten counts. The V call is TRBV7-2, the J call TRBJ2-3; 11 bases are shared with TRBD2. The trim removed 4 bases at V and 5 bases at J, leaving 8 bases unmatched. CDR1 and CDR2 from the germline V gene are SGHTA and FQGNSA. This CDR3 spans 16 amino acids. This chain's CDR3 is CASSYVAGGLEDTQYF. The DNA of the CDR3 is TGTGCCAGCAGCTACGTAGCGGGAGGGCTGGAAGATACGCAGTATTTT. The full variable domain, rest sourced from reference TRBV7-2 and TRBJ2-3, is GAGVSQSPSNKVTEKGKDVELRCDPISGHTALYWYRQSLGQGLEFLIYFQGNSAPDKSGLPSDRFSAERTGGSVSTLTIQRTQQEDSAVYLCASSYVAGGLEDTQYFGPGTRLTVL.

This clonotype showed up just a few times. This chain uses TRBV5-1 with TRBJ2-1; tentative D call: TRBD2 (6 bases). The CDR3 has 14 residues. V was trimmed by 0 bases and J by 7 bases, leaving 11 bases between them. Germline values: CDR1 SGHRS, CDR2 YFSETQ. The CDR3: CASSLGARGNEQFF. DNA of the CDR3: TGCGCCAGCAGCTTGGGTGCCCGGGGGAATGAGCAGTTCTTC. Full variable domain (remainder filled in from reference TRBV5-1 and TRBJ2-1): KAGVTQTPRYLIKTRGQQVTLSCSPISGHRSVSWYQQTPGQGLQFLFEYFSETQRNKGNFPGRFSGRQFSNSRSEMNVSTLELGDSALYLCASSLGARGNEQFFGPGTRLTVL.

The chain uses TRBV6-1 and TRBJ1-1, with D maybe TRBD1 (5 bases). In germline, CDR1 is MNHNS, CDR2 SASEGT. This CDR3 has 13 residues. The ends were cut back, 6 bases at V and 2 bases at J, with 10 bases in the middle. The CDR3 sequence: CASSEGFNTEAFF. Here the CDR3 DNA reads TGTGCCAGCAGCGAGGGGTTCAACACTGAAGCTTTCTTT.

This clonotype was observed many times. J is TRBJ2-1 and V is TRBV11-3; the match to TRBD1 covers 8 bases. The CDR3 is 15 residues long. The junction had 9 bases not matched to a gene; V was cut back by 4 bases and J by 7 bases. Germline V gene data show CDR1 as SGHNT and CDR2 as YENEEA. The CDR3 is CASSSDRDRQNEQFF. CDR3 nucleotides: TGTGCCAGCAGCTCAGACCGGGACAGGCAGAATGAGCAGTTCTTC.

This chain joins TRBV6-1 and TRBJ1-1; weak D call: TRBD1 (5 bases). The CDR3 extends over 13 amino acids. Trimming shortened V by 3 bases and J by 5 bases, and 10 bases separated the two germline ends. Germline values: CDR1 MNHNS, CDR2 SASEGT. This chain's CDR3 is CASSETVQTEAFF. The CDR3 nucleotides read TGTGCCAGCAGTGAGACAGTCCAGACTGAAGCTTTCTTT.

This clonotype was counted many times. The rearrangement links TRBV6-1 to TRBJ1-2; 7 bases map to TRBD1. From germline, CDR1 is MNHNS and CDR2 SASEGT. V lost 6 bases, J lost 4 bases, and 11 bases stayed unmatched. The CDR3 is 15 residues long. This chain's CDR3 is CASSPGTVWGYGYTF. CDR3 sequence (DNA): TGTGCCAGCAGCCCTGGGACAGTCTGGGGCTATGGCTACACCTTC.

The J gene is TRBJ2-7, the V gene TRBV20-1, with TRBD2 as a possible D gene (6 bases). Trimming shortened V by 6 bases and J by 5 bases, and 11 bases separated the two germline ends. Germline V gene data show CDR1 as DFQATT and CDR2 as SNEGSKA (reference sequence). The CDR3 runs 11 residues. In DNA, the CDR3 is TGCAGTGCCAAGCGGGTCGACGAGCAGTACTTC. It yields the protein CSAKRVDEQYF.

The V gene is TRBV29-1, the J gene TRBJ1-1; D gene ambiguous. Germline-derived CDR1 and CDR2 are SQVTM and ANQGSEA. V shed 6 bases and J shed 2 bases, with 13 bases lying between them. This CDR3 spans 13 amino acids. The CDR3 DNA follows: TGCAGCGTCGAGGGCAGGTCCAACACTGAAGCTTTCTTT. Translated, it gives CSVEGRSNTEAFF.

The chain's CDR3 is CASSLLGETDTQYF. As DNA, the CDR3 is TGTGCCAGCAGCTTACTTGGGGAAACGGATACGCAGTATTTT. V gene TRBV7-9 combines with J gene TRBJ2-3; D is unclear. The V gene lost 2 bases and the J gene lost 6 bases, with 12 bases spanning the gap. Germline values: CDR1 SEHNR, CDR2 FQNEAQ (reference sequence). The CDR3 has 14 amino acids. The full variable domain, completed using reference TRBV7-9 and TRBJ2-3, is DTGVSQNPRHKITKRGQNVTFRCDPISEHNRLYWYRQTLGQGPEFLTYFQNEAQLEKSRLLSDRFSAERPKGSFSTLEIQRTEQGDSAMYLCASSLLGETDTQYFGPGTRLTVL.

At least ten counts were recorded for this clonotype. The genes are TRBV7-6 and TRBJ1-1, with D hard to call. CDR3 length: 14 residues. V gave up 1 base and J gave up 1 base, with 7 bases separating them. The germline V gene has CDR1 SGHVS and CDR2 FNYEAQ. In nucleotides, the CDR3 is TGTGCCAGCAGCTTAGACAGCGGGAACACTGAAGCTTTCTTT. Its translation is CASSLDSGNTEAFF.

The chain combines TRBV4-2 with TRBJ1-1, with 7 bases lining up with TRBD1. The CDR3 is made up of 16 amino acids. V was clipped by 0 bases and J by 0 bases; unmatched bases: 4. CDR1 is LGHNA and CDR2 is YNFKEQ in the germline V gene. CDR3 residues: CASSQDTTGLNTEAFF. The CDR3, as DNA: TGTGCCAGCAGCCAAGATACGACAGGGTTGAACACTGAAGCTTTCTTT.

Ten or more counts support this clonotype. The chain combines TRBV7-8 with TRBJ1-2; D is perhaps TRBD1 (5 bases). This CDR3 region has 14 residues. The germline gives CDR1 SGHVS, CDR2 FQNEAQ. Trimming cost V 6 bases and J 3 bases, with 14 bases left between them. CDR3 protein: CASSLVQEYYGYTF. The CDR3 DNA follows: TGTGCCAGCAGTCTCGTACAGGAGTACTATGGCTACACCTTC.

This clonotype was detected a few times. The junction shows a germline mismatch at one end, possibly a read error. The V gene is TRBV4-1, the J gene TRBJ1-4; D unresolved. CDR3 length equals 13 residues. In germline, CDR1 is MGHRA, CDR2 YSYEKL. As DNA, the CDR3 is TGTGCCAGCAGCCAAGTCTACAGTGAAAAACTGTTTTTT. It is translated as CASSQVYSEKLFF.

In its sample, this clonotype was seen a few times. CDR3 sequence reads: CASTRSRGLAGELFF. DNA for the CDR3: TGTGCCAGCACCCGAAGTAGGGGGCTCGCCGGGGAGCTGTTTTTT. The rearrangement uses TRBV28 and TRBJ2-2; 7 nucleotides agree with TRBD1. The trim removed 7 bases at V and 6 bases at J, leaving 11 bases unmatched. CDR1 is MDHEN and CDR2 is SYDVKM in the germline V gene. This CDR3 is built from 15 residues.

CDR3 bases: TGTGCCAGCAGCTTAGTAGCGGGAGGGCTCGAGCAGTACTTC. It is translated as CASSLVAGGLEQYF. The rearrangement joins TRBV7-2 to TRBJ2-7; 11 positions agree with TRBD2. This CDR3 contains 14 residues. The germline CDR1 and CDR2 sequences are SGHTA and FQGNSA. V gave up 1 base and J gave up 6 bases; unmatched junction bases: 2.

This clonotype appeared many times. This sequence joins TRBV7-2 and TRBJ2-7; a possible D gene is TRBD1 (5 bases). CDR1 is SGHTA and CDR2 is FQGNSA in the germline V gene. CDR3 length equals 15 residues. V was pared by 4 bases and J by 0 bases, with 13 bases between. As DNA, the CDR3 is TGTGCCAGCAGCTCAGGGCGGTTAAGCTCCTACGAGCAGTACTTC. Translation: CASSSGRLSSYEQYF. Full variable domain (rest looked up from reference TRBV7-2 and TRBJ2-7): GAGVSQSPSNKVTEKGKDVELRCDPISGHTALYWYRQSLGQGLEFLIYFQGNSAPDKSGLPSDRFSAERTGGSVSTLTIQRTQQEDSAVYLCASSSGRLSSYEQYFGPGTRLTVT.

This chain's CDR3 is CASIGTGDSPLHF. As DNA, the CDR3 is TGTGCCAGCATCGGGACAGGGGATTCACCCCTCCACTTT. V is TRBV2 and J is TRBJ1-6; 10 nucleotides match TRBD1. CDR3 size: 13 residues. Germline trimming cut 7 bases from V and 8 bases from J; bases unmatched to any gene: 2. Germline V gene data show CDR1 as SNHLY and CDR2 as FYNNEI. Full variable domain (remainder filled in from reference TRBV2 and TRBJ1-6): EPEVTQTPSHQVTQMGQEVILRCVPISNHLYFYWYRQILGQKVEFLVSFYNNEISEKSEIFDDQFSVERPDGSNFTLKIRSTKLEDSAMYFCASIGTGDSPLHFGNGTRLTVT.

This clonotype was seen a handful of times. CDR3: CASSYSILLFVEQFF. The CDR3 nucleotides read TGTGCCAGCAGTTACTCGATCTTACTATTCGTTGAGCAGTTCTTC. V and J are TRBV6-2 or TRBV6-3 and TRBJ2-1; D uncertain. The CDR3 length is 15 residues. The germline V and J ends were trimmed by 0 bases and 9 bases, with 15 bases remaining between them. Germline V CDR1 and CDR2: MNHEY, SVGEGT.

This clonotype was detected many times. This chain uses TRBV7-6 with TRBJ2-1, with 11 bases lining up with TRBD2. J was trimmed by 0 bases and V by 0 bases; bases with no gene match: 7. CDR1 and CDR2 from the germline V gene are SGHVS and FNYEAQ. This CDR3 spans 19 amino acids. The CDR3 sequence: CASSLAVLAGVLSYNEQFF. CDR3 sequence (DNA): TGTGCCAGCAGCTTAGCGGTACTAGCGGGGGTCCTCTCCTACAATGAGCAGTTCTTC.

V and J are TRBV5-6 and TRBJ1-1; 7 bases fit TRBD1. Trimming took 5 bases from V and 1 from J; bases not matched to a gene: 8. The CDR3 totals 15 residues. Germline-derived CDR1 and CDR2 are SGHDT and YYEEEE. CDR3: CASSHTRDRNTEAFF. DNA for the CDR3: TGTGCCAGCAGTCACACCCGGGACAGGAACACTGAAGCTTTCTTT.